Shown below are 21 T cell receptor beta chains from a single sample sequenced in a study of early T cells in non-severe SARS-CoV-2 infection. TCRdb re-called the 5' RACE reads with MiXCR, one entry per CDR3 protein. Of 30,000 to 40,000 distinct CDR3 sequences listed, about 5% are singletons. Material for sequencing was whole blood. All receptors come from an adult who was a healthcare worker with PCR-confirmed SARS-CoV-2 infection or an uninfected control (not recorded which).

J is TRBJ1-2 and V is TRBV6-6, with a possible D match to TRBD1 (5 bases). From germline, CDR1 is MNHNY and CDR2 SVGAGI (reference sequence). The CDR3 spans 15 residues. Trimming shortened V by 4 bases and J by 6 bases, and 18 bases separated the two germline ends. CDR3 in DNA: TGTGCCAGCAGTTCAGGGCCCCGGCTAGCGAATGGCTACACCTTC. It specifies CASSSGPRLANGYTF.

This clonotype was recorded at least ten times. The chain has TRBV6-2 or TRBV6-3 and TRBJ2-4; 9 bases line up with TRBD1. V gave up 9 bases and J gave up 8 bases; unmatched junction bases: 8. Germline CDR1 and CDR2: MNHEY and SVGEGT. This CDR3 region has 13 residues. This CDR3 reads CASSGTGLDIQYF. The DNA of the CDR3 is TGTGCCAGTTCCGGGACAGGGTTGGACATTCAGTACTTC.

This clonotype was recorded at least ten times. The chain couples TRBV7-8 to TRBJ2-1, with D maybe TRBD2 (6 bases). The germline V and J ends were trimmed by 4 bases and 9 bases, with 19 bases remaining between them. The CDR3 length is 15 residues. In germline, CDR1 is SGHVS, CDR2 FQNEAQ. The CDR3 coding sequence is TGTGCCAGCAGCTCGACTCGCGGGATCATGGGTGAGCAGTTCTTC. Translated, it gives CASSSTRGIMGEQFF.

This clonotype was detected ten times or more. V and J are TRBV29-1 and TRBJ1-6; possibly TRBD1 for D (5 bases). Germline V lookup: CDR1 SQVTM, CDR2 ANQGSEA. Trimming stripped 1 base from V and 14 bases from J, with 9 bases between. This CDR3 spans 11 amino acids. The CDR3 DNA reads TGCAGCGTTGAAGTGGGGGATTCCCTCCACTTT. As protein: CSVEVGDSLHF. Filled out from reference TRBV29-1 and TRBJ1-6, the complete variable domain reads SAVISQKPSRDICQRGTSLTIQCQVDSQVTMMFWYRQQPGQSLTLIATANQGSEATYESGFVIDKFPISRPNLTFSTLTVSNMSPEDSSIYLCSVEVGDSLHFGNGTRLTVT.

In this sample, this clonotype turned up many times. V gene TRBV12-3 or TRBV12-4 combines with J gene TRBJ2-2, with 9 bases that match TRBD2. After removal of 4 bases from V and 7 bases from J, the junction contained 7 bases not matched to a gene. The CDR3 is 15 residues long. CDR3 nucleotides: TGTGCCAGCAGTTCAGTACTAGCGGGCGGCGGGGAGCTGTTTTTT. This translates into CASSSVLAGGGELFF.

This clonotype has at least ten counts. This chain connects TRBV12-3 or TRBV12-4 to TRBJ2-3, with a weak D call TRBD2 (5 bases). V was shortened by 6 bases and J by 2 bases, with 18 bases between the two germline ends. The CDR3 extends over 16 amino acids. This CDR3 is CASRQSATTNTDTQYF. DNA for the CDR3: TGTGCCAGCAGGCAAAGCGCGACTACAAACACAGATACGCAGTATTTT.

The chain has TRBV7-2 and TRBJ2-7; TRBD2 agrees at 9 bases. The CDR3 runs 16 residues. Germline CDR1 and CDR2: SGHTA and FQGNSA. Losses at the gene ends were 3 bases for V and 3 bases for J; bases not matched to a gene: 9. CDR3 sequence reads: CASSFFLSLAGYEQYF. CDR3 in DNA: TGTGCCAGCAGCTTTTTCCTCTCACTAGCGGGCTACGAGCAGTACTTC.

This clonotype was recorded many times. This sequence joins TRBV11-2 and TRBJ2-7; D is undetermined. The CDR3 contains 14 residues. V lost 7 bases and J 2 bases, leaving 15 bases between the germline ends. The germline V gene has CDR1 SGHAT and CDR2 FQNNGV. DNA of the CDR3: TGTGCCAGCACCTTCGGGCATAATGCCTACGAGCAGTACTTC. Translated: CASTFGHNAYEQYF.

This clonotype was seen many times. The CDR3 protein is CASSRQTGLAEQYF. The CDR3 DNA reads as TGTGCCAGCAGTCGTCAGACAGGGCTGGCCGAGCAGTACTTC. The chain uses TRBV4-2 and TRBJ2-7; 7 positions agree with TRBD1. J gave up 6 bases and V 6 bases, and 11 bases lay outside the gene matches. CDR3 length: 14 amino acids. The germline gives CDR1 LGHNA, CDR2 YNFKEQ.

This clonotype was seen at least ten times. CDR3 sequence: CASRPQGSYNSPLHF. The CDR3 nucleotides are TGTGCCAGCAGACCCCAGGGTTCCTATAATTCACCCCTCCACTTT. The V call is TRBV7-2, the J call TRBJ1-6; tentatively, D is TRBD1 (5 bases). The V gene lost 6 bases and the J gene lost 1 base, with 10 bases spanning the gap. CDR1 and CDR2 (germline): SGHTA, FQGNSA. The CDR3 sequence is 15 residues long.

This clonotype was seen many times. The chain couples TRBV5-5 to TRBJ1-5, with D possibly matching TRBD1 (6 bases). There are 15 residues in the CDR3. With 0 bases removed from V and 6 bases from J, the gap between germline ends came to 13 bases. From germline, CDR1 is SGHKS and CDR2 YYEKEE (reference sequence). The CDR3 spells CASSLDLGAAQPQHF. CDR3 coding DNA: TGTGCCAGCAGCTTGGATCTGGGGGCAGCTCAGCCCCAGCATTTT.

There are many counts of this clonotype. The rearrangement joins TRBV7-2 to TRBJ2-3, with D possibly matching TRBD2 (5 bases). Germline assignment: CDR1 SGHTA and CDR2 FQGNSA. V dropped 4 bases and J dropped 11 bases, with 19 bases sitting between them. The length of the CDR3 is 14 residues. The CDR3 DNA sequence: TGTGCCAGCAGCTCAGCCCCCCTAGCTACTCTGCAGTATTTT. Translating it yields CASSSAPLATLQYF.

This clonotype showed up many times. Here the CDR3 reads CASSWAHPDQPQHF. The CDR3 coding sequence is TGTGCCAGCAGTTGGGCTCATCCCGATCAGCCCCAGCATTTT. This chain joins TRBV7-2 and TRBJ1-5; D uncertain. The germline CDR1 and CDR2 sequences are SGHTA and FQGNSA. This CDR3 contains 14 residues. The V end was cut by 6 bases, the J end by 5 bases, with 14 bases between.

This clonotype is labeled as medium-sized. V and J are TRBV7-7 and TRBJ2-2; 8 nucleotides line up with TRBD1. The V gene's germline CDR1 is SSHAT and CDR2 FNYEAQ (reference sequence). V was pared by 5 bases and J by 1 base, with 3 bases of the junction left unmatched. The CDR3 sequence is 15 residues long. CDR3 protein: CASSPGQGNTGELFF. The CDR3 DNA follows: TGTGCCAGCAGCCCAGGACAGGGGAACACCGGGGAGCTGTTTTTT.

The sample holds many counts of this clonotype. V gene TRBV10-3 combines with J gene TRBJ2-7; D ambiguous. V lost 0 bases to trimming and J lost 6 bases, with 12 bases between them. From germline, CDR1 is ENHRY and CDR2 SYGVKD. The CDR3 has 14 residues. The CDR3 coding sequence is TGTGCCATCAGTGAGTCGAAACTTGCCGGCGAGCAGTACTTC. Amino acid sequence: CAISESKLAGEQYF.

The V gene is TRBV28, the J gene TRBJ1-2, with D possibly being TRBD1 (5 bases). Per the germline V gene, CDR1 is MDHEN and CDR2 is SYDVKM. V lost 11 bases and J 0 bases, leaving 13 bases between the germline ends. CDR3 length: 13 amino acids. The CDR3 DNA sequence: TGTGCCGGCAATGGGGGAGCTAACTATGGCTACACCTTC. Translating it yields CAGNGGANYGYTF.

The chain combines TRBV20-1 with TRBJ2-1; TRBD2 is a possible D gene (6 bases). The germline V and J ends were trimmed by 7 bases and 13 bases, with 20 bases remaining between them. Germline V CDR1 and CDR2: DFQATT, SNEGSKA (reference sequence). The CDR3 runs 12 residues. The CDR3 is CSVAGGAGPQFF. CDR3 DNA: TGCAGTGTCGCCGGAGGAGCGGGCCCCCAGTTCTTC.

This clonotype was observed many times. The V call is TRBV25-1, the J call TRBJ2-2; a possible D gene is TRBD2 (5 bases). This CDR3 spans 13 amino acids. V was clipped by 6 bases and J by 4 bases, with 9 bases between them. Germline V lookup: CDR1 MGHDK, CDR2 SYGVNS. Here the CDR3 DNA reads TGTGCCAGCAGAGGAGGAGGCACCGGGGAGCTGTTTTTT. Translation: CASRGGGTGELFF.

This clonotype has a handful of counts. This chain connects TRBV30 to TRBJ1-1; no firm D call. The V end lost 3 bases, the J end lost 1 base, and 15 bases lay between the germline ends. This CDR3 spans 15 amino acids. Germline V CDR1 and CDR2: GTSNPN, SVGIG (reference sequence). The CDR3 spells CAWRKASPGNTEAFF. CDR3 coding DNA: TGTGCCTGGAGGAAAGCAAGTCCTGGGAACACTGAAGCTTTCTTT.

Turning to this clonotype: A read error likely explains this, since a far larger clone differs by one base. The chain joins TRBV5-5 to TRBJ1-1; D remains unclear. The CDR3 extends over 13 amino acids. From germline, CDR1 is SGHKS and CDR2 YYEKEE (reference sequence). The CDR3 bases are TGTGCCATCAGCCCACGGGGAGTGACTGAAGCTTTCTTT. The encoded protein is CAISPRGVTEAFF. The variable domain in full, with the rest retrieved from reference TRBV5-5 and TRBJ1-1, is DAGVTQSPTHLIKTRGQQVTLRCSPISGHKSVSWYQQVLGQGPQFIFQYYEKEERGRGNFPDRFSARQFPNYSSELNVNALLLGDSALYLCAISPRGVTEAFFGQGTRLTVV.

This clonotype was counted at least ten times. V and J are TRBV7-2 and TRBJ2-1; D is undetermined. CDR3 length: 13 residues. V was pared by 1 base and J by 8 bases, with 9 bases between. Germline CDR1 reads SGHTA; CDR2 reads FQGNSA. Written as DNA, the CDR3 is TGTGCCAGCAGCTTAGATCGGGCAGATGAGCAGTTCTTC. Encoded protein: CASSLDRADEQFF.